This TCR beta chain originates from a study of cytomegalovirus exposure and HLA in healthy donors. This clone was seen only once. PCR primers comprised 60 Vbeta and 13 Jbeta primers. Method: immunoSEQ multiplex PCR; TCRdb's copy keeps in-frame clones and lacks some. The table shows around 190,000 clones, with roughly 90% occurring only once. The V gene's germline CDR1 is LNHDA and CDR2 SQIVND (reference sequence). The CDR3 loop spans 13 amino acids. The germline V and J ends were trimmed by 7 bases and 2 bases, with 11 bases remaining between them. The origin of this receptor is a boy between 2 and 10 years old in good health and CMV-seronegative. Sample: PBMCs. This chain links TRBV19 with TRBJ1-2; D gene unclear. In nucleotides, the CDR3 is TGTGCCAGTATTGGTGACAAGAACTATGGCTACACCTTC. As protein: CASIGDKNYGYTF.